This record looks at one T cell receptor (beta chain) sequence and its context. The sample belongs to a study of T cells in narcolepsy. Sequencing was performed with immunoSEQ multiplex PCR; in TCRdb, only in-frame clones are kept and a portion is missing. The sample records approximately 31,000 clones, around 80% being singletons. CDR1 and CDR2 from the germline V gene are LNHDA and SQIVND (reference sequence). CDR3 length: 14 amino acids. V was shortened by 4 bases and J by 5 bases, with 14 bases between the two germline ends. V is TRBV19 and J is TRBJ2-5; D might be TRBD2 (7 bases). The receptor comes from a human donor with narcolepsy. The sequenced sample consisted of CD45RA- memory CD4+ T cells from PBMCs. CDR3 region: CASSRAGAGETQYF. CDR3 nucleotide sequence: TGTGCCAGTAGTAGGGCGGGGGCCGGGGAGACCCAGTACTTC.